The clone carrying this T cell receptor beta chain was observed once. No antigen is known for it. The entry originates in a study of shared clonotypes between healthy human individuals. Study context: Each donor's CD8 memory used one plate, CD8 naive two, each CD4 subset three.

Original methodology: Because ImmunoSEQ provided only junction sequences with no quality scores, the filtering differed. TCRdb's table, derived via immunoSEQ multiplex PCR, lists solely in-frame clones and lacks some. Clone size and V and J calls were adopted from that table, with D and trimming inferred from the DNA. In the table there are 2 million or so clones, roughly 95% of which are singletons. Study-level points and caveats: Naive subsets typically showed greater estimated richness than memory subsets. Sequencing depth was expected to affect clonotype sharing among donors.

The naive CD8 subset, CD45RO-negative cells positively selected for CCR7, excluded terminally differentiated effector memory CD45RA+ cells. The clonotype comes from a man aged 18-30 years in good health. The sequencing input was naive CD8+ T cells sorted from blood.

CDR3 nucleotide sequence: TGCGCCAGCAGCCTGGGACTAGCGGGAGTCGGCACAGATACGCAGTATTTT. It yields the protein CASSLGLAGVGTDTQYF. This chain uses TRBV5-1 with TRBJ2-3; 14 bases fit TRBD2. Germline CDR1 and CDR2: SGHRS and YFSETQ. With 4 bases clipped from V and 1 base from J, the junction kept 5 bases outside the gene matches. This CDR3 is 17 amino acids long.